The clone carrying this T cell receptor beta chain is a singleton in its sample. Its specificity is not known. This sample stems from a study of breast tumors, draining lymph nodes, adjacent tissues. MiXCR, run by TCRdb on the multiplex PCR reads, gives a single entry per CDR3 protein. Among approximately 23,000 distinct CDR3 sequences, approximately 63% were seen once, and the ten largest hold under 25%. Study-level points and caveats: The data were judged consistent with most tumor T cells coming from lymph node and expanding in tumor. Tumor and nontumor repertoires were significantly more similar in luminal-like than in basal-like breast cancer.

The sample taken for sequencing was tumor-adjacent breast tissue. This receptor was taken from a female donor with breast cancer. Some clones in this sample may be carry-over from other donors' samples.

The CDR3 nucleotides are TGCGCCAGCAGCTTCAAGGGGGCAGAGACCCAGTACTTC. Translating it yields CASSFKGAETQYF. The rearrangement uses TRBV5-1 and TRBJ2-5; TRBD1 matches at 7 bases. The V and J ends lost 2 bases and 4 bases, in that order; junction bases with no gene match: 2. The CDR3 is 13 residues long. Germline V gene sequence: CDR1 SGHRS, CDR2 YFSETQ.